This TCR beta chain is from a study of OX40 agonist ivuxolimab in advanced cancers. With baseline, cycle 4 day 1, and cycle 7 day 1 as timepoints, blood was sampled. The data were produced by immunoSEQ multiplex PCR, yet TCRdb's version contains in-frame clones alone and is incomplete. Here the sample spans about 100,000 clones, about nine tenths being singletons. CDR1 is SGHDN, CDR2 FVKESK, per germline. This CDR3 is 15 amino acids long. Trimming cost V 4 bases and J 1 base, with 13 bases left between them. The TCR originated in an adult with an advanced solid tumor such as melanoma, head and neck, liver or kidney cancer. The specimen was CD4+ or CD8+ T cells sorted from blood, collected in a trial of the OX40 agonist ivuxolimab. The chain has TRBV14 and TRBJ2-5, with D possibly being TRBD1 (5 bases). The CDR3 DNA reads TGTGCCAGCAGCCCCCTCACAGGCTTCCAAGAGACCCAGTACTTC. This translates into CASSPLTGFQETQYF.